This T cell receptor (beta chain) was obtained from a study of human T cells and chemical hapten exposure. Each CDR3 protein is one row after TCRdb ran MiXCR on the RACE reads. Of 65,000 to 95,000 distinct CDR3 sequences listed, less than 8.5% are singletons. J was trimmed by 6 bases and V by 5 bases; bases with no gene match: 9. The CDR3 is 15 residues long. Time point specified: patch test 2, 6 weeks after DPC sensitization. Described treatment: therapeutic diphenylcyclopropenone sensitization with weekly scalp DPC. J is TRBJ2-4 and V is TRBV12-3 or TRBV12-4; the match to TRBD1 covers 8 bases. The sequence derives from a woman in her twenties or thirties with alopecia areata. Some clones in this sample may be carry-over from other donors' samples. The starting material was whole blood, obtained in connection with sensitization to the hapten diphenylcyclopropenone (DPC). The CDR3, as DNA: TGTGCCAGCAGTCTTCACGGGACAGGCGGAAACATTCAGTACTTC. It is translated as CASSLHGTGGNIQYF.